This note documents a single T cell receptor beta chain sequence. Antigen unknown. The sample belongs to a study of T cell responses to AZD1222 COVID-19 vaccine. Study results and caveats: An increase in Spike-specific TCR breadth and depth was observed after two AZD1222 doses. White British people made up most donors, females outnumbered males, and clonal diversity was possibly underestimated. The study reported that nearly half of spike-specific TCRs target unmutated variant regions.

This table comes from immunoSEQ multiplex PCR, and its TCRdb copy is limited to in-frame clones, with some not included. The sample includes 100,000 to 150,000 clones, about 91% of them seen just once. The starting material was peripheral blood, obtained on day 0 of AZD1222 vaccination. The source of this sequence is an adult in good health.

CDR3: CASLGMGQTSILFF. In nucleotides, the CDR3 is TGTGCCAGCCTGGGTATGGGACAGACCTCTATCTTGTTCTTC. The chain employs TRBV6-5 and TRBJ2-1; 7 positions agree with TRBD1. The CDR3 runs 14 residues. After removal of 8 bases from V and 15 bases from J, the junction contained 19 bases not matched to a gene. The germline V gene encodes CDR1 MNHEY and CDR2 SVGAGI.